A single sample is the source of the 27 T cell receptor beta chains below, sequenced in a study of technical replicates of blood from a few donors. Sequencing was performed with immunoSEQ multiplex PCR; in TCRdb, only in-frame clones are kept and a portion is missing. The data show fewer than 70,000 clones, with approximately 86% seen just once and approximately 4.7% held by the top ten. Sequencing was carried out using PBMCs. The receptor source for this set is a human donor in good health. Some clones in this sample may be carry-over from other donors' samples.

The rearrangement uses TRBV18 and TRBJ2-3, with 12 bases matching TRBD2. Per the germline V gene, CDR1 is KGHSH and CDR2 is LQKENI. The CDR3 sequence is 16 residues long. With V trimmed by 2 bases and J by 4 bases, 4 bases remained unmatched. In DNA form, the CDR3 reads TGTGCCAGCTCACCAAGGACTAGCGGGGCCGCAGATACGCAGTATTTT. Its protein is CASSPRTSGAADTQYF.

V usage is TRBV30 and J usage is TRBJ2-5, with D hard to call. This CDR3 contains 13 residues. With 3 bases removed from V and 5 bases from J, the gap between germline ends came to 13 bases. CDR1 and CDR2 (germline): GTSNPN, SVGIG (reference sequence). CDR3 sequence: CAWRKVAEETQYF. The CDR3 DNA sequence: TGTGCCTGGAGAAAAGTCGCCGAGGAGACCCAGTACTTC.

The V call is TRBV10-3, the J call TRBJ2-7; TRBD1 matches 11 bases. This CDR3 is 14 amino acids long. From germline, CDR1 is ENHRY and CDR2 SYGVKD. J gave up 5 bases and V 5 bases, and 5 bases lay outside the gene matches. The CDR3 loop is CAISPRTGGHEQYF. CDR3 DNA: TGTGCCATCAGTCCCAGGACAGGGGGCCACGAGCAGTACTTC.

J is TRBJ2-2 and V is TRBV5-1; TRBD1 aligns across 8 bases. Germline CDR1 and CDR2: SGHRS and YFSETQ. This CDR3 spans 14 amino acids. Trimming took 7 bases from V and 5 from J; bases not matched to a gene: 7. The CDR3 sequence is CASSGTGGTGELFF. The CDR3 DNA reads TGCGCCAGCTCCGGGACAGGAGGAACCGGGGAGCTGTTTTTT. The complete variable domain, with remaining parts taken from reference TRBV5-1 and TRBJ2-2, reads KAGVTQTPRYLIKTRGQQVTLSCSPISGHRSVSWYQQTPGQGLQFLFEYFSETQRNKGNFPGRFSGRQFSNSRSEMNVSTLELGDSALYLCASSGTGGTGELFFGEGSRLTVL.

The V call is TRBV13, the J call TRBJ2-3; TRBD1 matches at 7 bases. CDR3 length equals 15 residues. The V and J ends lost 3 bases and 2 bases, in that order; junction bases with no gene match: 5. Germline CDR1 reads PRHDT; CDR2 reads FYEKMQ (reference sequence). This CDR3 is CASSLDRQITDTQYF. In DNA, the CDR3 is TGTGCCAGCAGCTTGGACAGGCAGATCACAGATACGCAGTATTTT.

This rearrangement joins TRBV30 to TRBJ2-7, with 7 bases fitting TRBD2. The CDR3 covers 12 residues. In germline, CDR1 is GTSNPN, CDR2 SVGIG (reference sequence). V trimming: 3 bases; J trimming: 7 bases; junction bases outside the gene matches: 6. CDR3 sequence (DNA): TGTGCCTGGAGCCCTAGCGGCGGGGAGCAGTACTTC. It translates to CAWSPSGGEQYF.

This clone was counted only a few times. The rearrangement uses TRBV5-1 and TRBJ2-1; TRBD2 aligns across 7 bases. CDR3 length: 14 amino acids. From germline, CDR1 is SGHRS and CDR2 YFSETQ. The junction had 9 bases not matched to a gene; V was cut back by 7 bases and J by 5 bases. CDR3 residues: CASAGEATNNEQFF. Written as DNA, the CDR3 is TGCGCCAGCGCGGGGGAGGCCACAAACAATGAGCAGTTCTTC.

This chain joins TRBV30 and TRBJ2-3, with D unclear. Between the trimmed V and J ends, which lost 1 base and 4 bases, there was a span of 6 bases. The CDR3 contains 12 residues. Per germline, CDR1 GTSNPN and CDR2 SVGIG (reference sequence). The CDR3 here is CAWSAQSDTQYF. The DNA of the CDR3 is TGTGCCTGGAGTGCCCAGTCAGATACGCAGTATTTT. The entire variable domain, with the rest obtained from reference TRBV30 and TRBJ2-3, is as follows: SQTIHQWPATLVQPVGSPLSLECTVEGTSNPNLYWYRQAAGRGLQLLFYSVGIGQISSEVPQNLSASRPQDRQFILSSKKLLLSDSGFYLCAWSAQSDTQYFGPGTRLTVL.

The chain uses TRBV4-3 and TRBJ2-7, with D perhaps TRBD2 (6 bases). From germline, CDR1 is LGHNA and CDR2 YSLEER. The V end was cut by 1 base, the J end by 3 bases, with 13 bases between. This CDR3 comprises 15 residues. The CDR3 coding sequence is TGCGCCAGCAGCCAAGGCTGGCGGGGCCACTACGAGCAGTACTTC. Encoded protein: CASSQGWRGHYEQYF.

The J gene is TRBJ2-2, the V gene TRBV7-2; D remains unclear. The CDR3 is made up of 16 amino acids. From germline, CDR1 is SGHTA and CDR2 FQGNSA. V was clipped by 1 base and J by 0 bases, with 9 bases between them. CDR3 sequence (DNA): TGTGCCAGCAGCTTAGAGAGCGACCCGAACACCGGGGAGCTGTTTTTT. Its translation is CASSLESDPNTGELFF.

The rearrangement links TRBV4-2 to TRBJ2-7, with 9 bases lining up with TRBD1. V dropped 6 bases and J dropped 3; count of bases not matched to a gene: 9. The CDR3 is made up of 15 amino acids. Germline-derived CDR1 and CDR2 are LGHNA and YNFKEQ. The CDR3 region has the DNA TGTGCCAGCAGAGCATCCGGGACAGGGTACTACGAGCAGTACTTC. This encodes CASRASGTGYYEQYF.

The rearrangement joins TRBV7-9 to TRBJ1-6, with a possible D match to TRBD1 (5 bases). From germline, CDR1 is SEHNR and CDR2 FQNEAQ (reference sequence). The CDR3 spans 16 residues. Between the trimmed V and J ends, which lost 1 base and 1 base, there was a span of 8 bases. CDR3 protein: CASSLEGASYNSPLHF. CDR3 nucleotides: TGTGCCAGCAGCTTAGAAGGGGCATCCTATAATTCACCCCTCCACTTT.

The chain employs TRBV5-1 and TRBJ1-6; D might be TRBD1 (6 bases). There are 15 residues in the CDR3. V lost 0 bases and J lost 7, with 11 bases in between. The germline gives CDR1 SGHRS, CDR2 YFSETQ. In nucleotides, the CDR3 is TGCGCCAGCAGCTTGGACCCAGGGGCCAATTCACCCCTCCACTTT. Its protein product is CASSLDPGANSPLHF.

The chain's CDR3 is CASSLEGDRGDIAYEQYF. CDR3 sequence (DNA): TGTGCCAGCAGCTTGGAGGGGGACAGGGGGGATATCGCCTACGAGCAGTACTTC. The V call is TRBV5-8, the J call TRBJ2-7; TRBD1 matches 11 bases. The germline CDR1 and CDR2 sequences are SGHTS and YDEGEE. This CDR3 has 18 amino acids. V gave up 0 bases and J gave up 2 bases; unmatched junction bases: 10.

The chain uses TRBV5-4 and TRBJ2-3; D not certain. CDR3 length: 16 residues. V lost 1 base and J lost 0, with 12 bases in between. Per germline, CDR1 SGHNT and CDR2 YYREEE (reference sequence). The CDR3 region has the DNA TGTGCCAGCAGCTTGTCCTTTCTAGGCAGCACAGATACGCAGTATTTT. Translating gives CASSLSFLGSTDTQYF.

The V call is TRBV6-6, the J call TRBJ2-1; tentative D call: TRBD1 (5 bases). This CDR3 has 13 residues. Deletions cut 10 bases from V and 6 bases from J, with 16 bases between. Germline CDR1 is MNHNY and CDR2 is SVGAGI (reference sequence). The CDR3 DNA reads TGTGCCACCGCTGCCAGGGTGAGCAATGAGCAGTTCTTC. Its translation is CATAARVSNEQFF.

The chain has TRBV30 and TRBJ2-1, with TRBD2 identical over 7 bases. This CDR3 spans 14 amino acids. J gave up 8 bases and V 0 bases, and 7 bases lay outside the gene matches. Germline V lookup: CDR1 GTSNPN, CDR2 SVGIG (reference sequence). In nucleotides, the CDR3 is TGTGCCTGGAGTGTGTCGGGAGGTCTCGATGAGCAGTTCTTC. Protein sequence: CAWSVSGGLDEQFF.

The gene calls are TRBV7-6 and TRBJ2-2; 8 bases are a match to TRBD2. V lost 5 bases to trimming and J lost 1 base; unmatched junction nucleotides: 6. The CDR3 consists of 16 residues. In germline, CDR1 is SGHVS, CDR2 FNYEAQ. The CDR3 bases are TGTGCCAGCAGCACAAGAGCGGGGGAGAACACCGGGGAGCTGTTTTTT. Translating it yields CASSTRAGENTGELFF. The whole variable domain, filled in from reference TRBV7-6 and TRBJ2-2, reads GAGVSQSPRYKVTKRGQDVALRCDPISGHVSLYWYRQALGQGPEFLTYFNYEAQQDKSGLPNDRFSAERPEGSISTLTIQRTEQRDSAMYRCASSTRAGENTGELFFGEGSRLTVL.

The chain recombines TRBV14 with TRBJ1-1; the D is unclear. The CDR3 runs 17 residues. CDR1 and CDR2 (germline): SGHDN, FVKESK. Deletions cut 4 bases from V and 1 base from J, with 19 bases between. DNA of the CDR3: TGTGCCAGCAGCCTCAATACGGAGGGTTTGGGGAACACTGAAGCTTTCTTT. Translation: CASSLNTEGLGNTEAFF. The whole variable domain, remainder taken from reference TRBV14 and TRBJ1-1, is EAGVTQFPSHSVIEKGQTVTLRCDPISGHDNLYWYRRVMGKEIKFLLHFVKESKQDESGMPNNRFLAERTGGTYSTLKVQPAELEDSGVYFCASSLNTEGLGNTEAFFGQGTRLTVV.

V and J are TRBV30 and TRBJ1-4, with D maybe TRBD1 (6 bases). The CDR3 loop spans 16 amino acids. V was cut by 0 bases and J by 0 bases, with 11 bases left in between. Germline CDR1 reads GTSNPN; CDR2 reads SVGIG (reference sequence). CDR3 bases: TGTGCCTGGAGTGTACAGGGCCTCACAACTAATGAAAAACTGTTTTTT. Translating it yields CAWSVQGLTTNEKLFF.

The chain recombines TRBV9 with TRBJ2-5; 8 bases fit TRBD2. The V and J ends lost 2 bases and 4 bases, in that order; junction bases with no gene match: 7. Germline lookup yields CDR1 SGDLS and CDR2 YYNGEE. This CDR3 is 15 amino acids long. CDR3 coding DNA: TGTGCCAGCAGCGTGAGCGGGAGTTTCGGAGAGACCCAGTACTTC. Protein product: CASSVSGSFGETQYF. Variable domain in full (rest from reference TRBV9 and TRBJ2-5): DSGVTQTPKHLITATGQRVTLRCSPRSGDLSVYWYQQSLDQGLQFLIQYYNGEERAKGNILERFSAQQFPDLHSELNLSSLELGDSALYFCASSVSGSFGETQYFGPGTRLLVL.

This rearrangement joins TRBV10-3 to TRBJ1-6; D remains unclear. The CDR3 spans 13 residues. The V end was cut by 10 bases, the J end by 17 bases, with 24 bases between. Looked up from germline, CDR1 is ENHRY and CDR2 is SYGVKD. The CDR3 region is CATQKTLDAGIHF. DNA for the CDR3: TGTGCCACACAAAAGACCCTAGACGCCGGGATCCACTTT.

This rearrangement joins TRBV5-4 to TRBJ1-1, with 8 positions matching TRBD1. Trimming took 2 bases from V and 0 from J; bases not matched to a gene: 6. This CDR3 has 16 amino acids. From germline, CDR1 is SGHNT and CDR2 YYREEE (reference sequence). CDR3 DNA: TGTGCCAGCAGCTTAGGCACAGGGGGTTTGAACACTGAAGCTTTCTTT. Protein: CASSLGTGGLNTEAFF.

This clone was seen more than once but under ten times. This rearrangement joins TRBV5-6 to TRBJ1-1; a possible D gene is TRBD1 (6 bases). The V gene lost 6 bases and the J gene lost 4 bases, with 13 bases spanning the gap. Germline CDR1 is SGHDT and CDR2 is YYEEEE. This CDR3 region has 13 residues. The CDR3 DNA is TGTGCCAGCACCCTACAGGGTTCCACTGAAGCTTTCTTT. It is translated as CASTLQGSTEAFF.

The chain recombines TRBV5-4 with TRBJ2-1, with 16 bases aligning to TRBD2. The V gene end was trimmed by 4 bases and the J gene end by 4 bases; junction bases not matched to a gene: 8. CDR1 is SGHNT and CDR2 is YYREEE in the germline V gene (reference sequence). CDR3 length: 18 residues. Here the CDR3 reads CASSLGTSGGAGYNEQFF. The CDR3 region has the DNA TGTGCCAGCAGCCTAGGGACTAGCGGGGGGGCTGGGTACAATGAGCAGTTCTTC.

This clone was observed once. The V call is TRBV5-6, the J call TRBJ2-5; D is unclear. V was cut by 3 bases and J by 4 bases, with 4 bases left in between. Germline V gene data show CDR1 as SGHDT and CDR2 as YYEEEE. This CDR3 region has 11 residues. The CDR3 DNA sequence: TGTGCCAGCAGCTCTTCAGAGACCCAGTACTTC. Its translation: CASSSSETQYF.

This chain joins TRBV6-5 and TRBJ2-1, with 11 bases matching TRBD2. The V segment lost 5 bases and the J segment 5 bases; nucleotides outside the gene matches: 2. The germline CDR1 and CDR2 sequences are MNHEY and SVGAGI. The CDR3 totals 14 residues. DNA of the CDR3: TGTGCCAGCAGTCCGACTAGCGGGGACAATGAGCAGTTCTTC. It encodes CASSPTSGDNEQFF.